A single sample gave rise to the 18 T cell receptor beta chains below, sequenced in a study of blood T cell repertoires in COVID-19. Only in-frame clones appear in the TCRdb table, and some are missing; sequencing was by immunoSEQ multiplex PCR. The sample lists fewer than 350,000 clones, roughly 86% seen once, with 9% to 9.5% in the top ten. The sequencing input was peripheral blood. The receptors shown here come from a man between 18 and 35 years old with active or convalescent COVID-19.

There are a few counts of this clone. CDR3 residues: CASSFRTGSYNSPLHF. CDR3 nucleotides: TGTGCCAGCAGCTTTCGAACAGGGTCCTATAATTCACCCCTCCACTTT. The chain employs TRBV7-9 and TRBJ1-6, with D tentatively TRBD1 (6 bases). CDR3 length equals 16 residues. Per the germline V gene, CDR1 is SEHNR and CDR2 is FQNEAQ (reference sequence). With 3 bases removed from V and 1 base from J, the gap between germline ends came to 10 bases.

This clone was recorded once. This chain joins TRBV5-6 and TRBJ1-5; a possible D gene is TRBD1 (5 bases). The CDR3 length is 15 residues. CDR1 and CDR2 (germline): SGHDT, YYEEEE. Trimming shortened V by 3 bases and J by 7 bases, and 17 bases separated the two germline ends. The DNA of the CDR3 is TGTGCCAGCAGCTCCTCAAGGACCAAGGGGCAGCCCCAGCATTTT. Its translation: CASSSSRTKGQPQHF.

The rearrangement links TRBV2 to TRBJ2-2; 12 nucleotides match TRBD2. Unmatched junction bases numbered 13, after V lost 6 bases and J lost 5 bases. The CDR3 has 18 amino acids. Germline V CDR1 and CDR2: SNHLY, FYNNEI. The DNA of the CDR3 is TGTGCCAGCAGCCATTACCGACTAGCGGGGGAGGGGACCGGGGAGCTGTTTTTT. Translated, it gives CASSHYRLAGEGTGELFF.

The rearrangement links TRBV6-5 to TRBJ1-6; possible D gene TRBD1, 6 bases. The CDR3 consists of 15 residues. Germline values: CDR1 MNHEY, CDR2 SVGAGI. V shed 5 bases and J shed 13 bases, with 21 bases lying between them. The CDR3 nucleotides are TGTGCCAGCAGTAAACTGATAGGGGGACGGGGTCCCCTCCACTTT. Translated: CASSKLIGGRGPLHF.

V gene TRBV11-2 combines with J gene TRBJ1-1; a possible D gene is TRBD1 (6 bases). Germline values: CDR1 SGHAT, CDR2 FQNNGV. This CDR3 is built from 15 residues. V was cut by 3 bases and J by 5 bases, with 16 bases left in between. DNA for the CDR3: TGTGCCAGCAGCTTCCCCCCCCAGGGGCGGACTGAAGCTTTCTTT. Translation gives CASSFPPQGRTEAFF.

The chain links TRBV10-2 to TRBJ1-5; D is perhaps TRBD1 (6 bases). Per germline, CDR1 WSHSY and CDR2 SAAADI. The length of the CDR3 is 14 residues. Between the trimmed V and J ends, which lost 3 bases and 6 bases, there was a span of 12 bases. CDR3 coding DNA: TGCGCCAGCAGTGAACCAGGGGTTGGTCAGCCCCAGCATTTT. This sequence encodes CASSEPGVGQPQHF.

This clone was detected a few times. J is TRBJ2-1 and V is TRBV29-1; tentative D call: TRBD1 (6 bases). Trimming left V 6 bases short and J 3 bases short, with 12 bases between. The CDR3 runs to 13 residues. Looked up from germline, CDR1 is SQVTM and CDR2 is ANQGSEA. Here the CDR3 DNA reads TGCAGCGTCTCCTCAGGGGACTACAATGAGCAGTTCTTC. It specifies CSVSSGDYNEQFF.

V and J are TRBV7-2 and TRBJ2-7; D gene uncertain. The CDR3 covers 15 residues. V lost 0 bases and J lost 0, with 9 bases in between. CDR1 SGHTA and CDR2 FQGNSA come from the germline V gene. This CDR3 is CASSLALDHSYEQYF. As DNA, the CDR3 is TGTGCCAGCAGCTTAGCGCTAGACCACTCCTACGAGCAGTACTTC.

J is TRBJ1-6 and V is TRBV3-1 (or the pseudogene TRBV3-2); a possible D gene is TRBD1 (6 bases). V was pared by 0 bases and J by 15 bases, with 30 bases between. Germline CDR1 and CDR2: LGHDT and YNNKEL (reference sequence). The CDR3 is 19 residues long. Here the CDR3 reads CASSQDWFLDSPLERGLHF. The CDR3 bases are TGTGCCAGCAGCCAAGATTGGTTCCTGGACAGCCCTTTAGAGCGGGGCCTCCACTTT.

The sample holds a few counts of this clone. This CDR3 reads CASSQGRGANTEAFF. As DNA, the CDR3 is TGTGCCAGCAGCCAAGGACGGGGGGCGAACACTGAAGCTTTCTTT. The genes are TRBV14 and TRBJ1-1, with D possibly TRBD1 on 6 matching bases. CDR1 SGHDN and CDR2 FVKESK come from the germline V gene. The CDR3 loop spans 15 amino acids. V was trimmed by 1 base and J by 1 base, leaving 10 bases between them.

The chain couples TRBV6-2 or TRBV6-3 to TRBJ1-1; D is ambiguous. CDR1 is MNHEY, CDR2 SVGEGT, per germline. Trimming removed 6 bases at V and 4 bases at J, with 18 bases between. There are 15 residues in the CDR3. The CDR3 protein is CASSHRPHRGTEAFF. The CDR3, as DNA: TGTGCCAGCAGCCACCGGCCTCACCGCGGCACTGAAGCTTTCTTT.

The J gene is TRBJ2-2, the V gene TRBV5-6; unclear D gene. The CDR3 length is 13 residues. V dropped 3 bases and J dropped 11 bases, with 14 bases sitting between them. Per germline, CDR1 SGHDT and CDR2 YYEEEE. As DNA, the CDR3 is TGTGCCAGCAGCTGGTCGGTCCTGAGAGAGCTGTTTTTT. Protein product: CASSWSVLRELFF.

In DNA, the CDR3 is TGCGCCAGCAGCTTGGACCCAGGGGTACCGAGGGAGCAGTACTTC. Residues: CASSLDPGVPREQYF. The gene calls are TRBV5-1 and TRBJ2-7, with D maybe TRBD1 (6 bases). The CDR3 runs 15 residues. The germline CDR1 and CDR2 sequences are SGHRS and YFSETQ. V was cut by 0 bases and J by 7 bases, with 17 bases left in between.

DNA for the CDR3: TGTGCCAGCAGCGCCGGGCGGGAGGGCTACGAGCAGTACTTC. Residues: CASSAGREGYEQYF. The chain uses TRBV9 and TRBJ2-7, with 9 bases fitting TRBD2. V lost 3 bases to trimming and J lost 3 bases; unmatched junction nucleotides: 4. In germline, CDR1 is SGDLS, CDR2 YYNGEE. The CDR3 is 14 residues long.

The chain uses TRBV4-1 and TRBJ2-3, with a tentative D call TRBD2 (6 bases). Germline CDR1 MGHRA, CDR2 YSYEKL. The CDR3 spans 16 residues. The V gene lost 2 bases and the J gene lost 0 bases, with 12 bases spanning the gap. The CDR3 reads CASSQMVGTSTDTQYF. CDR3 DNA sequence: TGCGCCAGCAGCCAAATGGTGGGGACTAGCACAGATACGCAGTATTTT.

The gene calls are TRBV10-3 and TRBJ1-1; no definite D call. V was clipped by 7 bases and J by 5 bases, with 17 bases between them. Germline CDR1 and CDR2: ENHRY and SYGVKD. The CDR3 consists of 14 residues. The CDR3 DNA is TGTGCCATCACGGCCAGCTCGGGCGGGACTGAAGCTTTCTTT. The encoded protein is CAITASSGGTEAFF.

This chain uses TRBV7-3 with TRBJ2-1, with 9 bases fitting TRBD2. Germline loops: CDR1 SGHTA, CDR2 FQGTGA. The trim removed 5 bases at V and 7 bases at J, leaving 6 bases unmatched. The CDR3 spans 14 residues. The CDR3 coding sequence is TGTGCCAGCAGCGTTGCTAGCGGGGTAAATGAGCAGTTCTTC. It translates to CASSVASGVNEQFF.

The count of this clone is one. The CDR3 sequence: CASTSGVLPTDTQYF. CDR3 DNA sequence: TGTGCCAGCACCTCAGGGGTTTTACCCACAGATACGCAGTATTTT. The chain employs TRBV7-8 and TRBJ2-3; TRBD1 is a possible D gene (6 bases). Trimming cost V 7 bases and J 2 bases, with 16 bases left between them. This CDR3 region has 15 residues. Germline CDR1 reads SGHVS; CDR2 reads FQNEAQ.